This T cell receptor beta chain was found in a study of long-term antiretroviral therapy in people with HIV. immunoSEQ v3.0 was run at survey level. The repertoire was sequenced with immunoSEQ multiplex PCR; TCRdb's copy has only in-frame clones and lacks some. The sample records some 29,000 clones, just under 90% being singletons. Germline loops: CDR1 LNHDA, CDR2 SQIVND (reference sequence). The CDR3 is made up of 11 amino acids. Trimming stripped 9 bases from V and 8 bases from J, with 11 bases between. Sequenced material: unsorted PBMCs, taken 3.2 years before starting antiretroviral therapy. V usage is TRBV19 and J usage is TRBJ2-4; D is unresolved. This sequence was found in a man in his fifties or sixties with HIV. DNA of the CDR3: TGTGCCAGCGGATCAGGATACATTCAGTACTTC. Translated, it gives CASGSGYIQYF. Drawing the rest from reference TRBV19 and TRBJ2-4, the complete variable domain is DGGITQSPKYLFRKEGQNVTLSCEQNLNHDAMYWYRQDPGQGLRLIYYSQIVNDFQKGDIAEGYSVSREKKESFPLTVTSAQKNPTAFYLCASGSGYIQYFGAGTRLSVL.